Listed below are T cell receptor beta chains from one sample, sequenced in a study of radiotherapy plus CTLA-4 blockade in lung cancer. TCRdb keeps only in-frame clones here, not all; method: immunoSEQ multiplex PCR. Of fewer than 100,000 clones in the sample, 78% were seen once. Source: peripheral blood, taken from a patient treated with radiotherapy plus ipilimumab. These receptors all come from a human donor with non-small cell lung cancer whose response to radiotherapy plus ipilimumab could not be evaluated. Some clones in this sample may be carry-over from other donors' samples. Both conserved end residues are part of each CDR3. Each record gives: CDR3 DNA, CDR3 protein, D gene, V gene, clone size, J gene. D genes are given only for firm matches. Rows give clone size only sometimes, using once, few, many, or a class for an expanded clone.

CDR3nt: TGTGCCAGCAGCTTGGAAACAGGGGGATCCTCCTACGAGCAGTACTTC
CDR3aa: CASSLETGGSSYEQYF
d_gene: TRBD1
v_gene: TRBV5-6
abundance: -
j_gene: TRBJ2-7

CDR3nt: TGTGCCAGCAGTCAAAGGGAGTCCGGGGAGCTGTTTTTT
CDR3aa: CASSQRESGELFF
d_gene: -
v_gene: TRBV6-5
abundance: -
j_gene: TRBJ2-2

CDR3nt: TGCGCCAGCAGCCAAGATCTTTTCGGGTTAGGAGGGAATTCACCCCTCCACTTT
CDR3aa: CASSQDLFGLGGNSPLHF
d_gene: -
v_gene: TRBV4-1
abundance: -
j_gene: TRBJ1-6

CDR3nt: TGTGCCAGCAGTTCGGACAGGGGCGGGGAGCTGTTTTTT
CDR3aa: CASSSDRGGELFF
d_gene: TRBD1
v_gene: TRBV6-5
abundance: -
j_gene: TRBJ2-2

CDR3nt: TGTGCCAGCAGCTTCCCCGGGACAGGGGGCAGCGGAGAGACCCAGTACTTC
CDR3aa: CASSFPGTGGSGETQYF
d_gene: TRBD1
v_gene: TRBV7-2
abundance: -
j_gene: TRBJ2-5

CDR3nt: TGTGCCAGTAGTACCCCGGGACAGGGCCACGGGAATGGCTACACCTTC
CDR3aa: CASSTPGQGHGNGYTF
d_gene: TRBD1
v_gene: TRBV19
abundance: -
j_gene: TRBJ1-2

CDR3nt: TGTGCCAGCTCACCACAGGAGTTGGAGACCCAGTACTTC
CDR3aa: CASSPQELETQYF
d_gene: -
v_gene: TRBV18
abundance: -
j_gene: TRBJ2-5

CDR3nt: TGTGCCAGCAGCTTAGACAGGGGAACAGATACGCAGTATTTT
CDR3aa: CASSLDRGTDTQYF
d_gene: -
v_gene: TRBV11-3
abundance: once
j_gene: TRBJ2-3

CDR3nt: TGTGCCAGCAGTCCAGACAGGGGGCTAGCTAATGAAAAACTGTTTTTT
CDR3aa: CASSPDRGLANEKLFF
d_gene: TRBD1
v_gene: TRBV28
abundance: -
j_gene: TRBJ1-4

CDR3nt: TGTGCCAGCAGTTTATGGCATGGGTTCACAGGGATCTCCTACAATGAGCAGTTCTTC
CDR3aa: CASSLWHGFTGISYNEQFF
d_gene: -
v_gene: TRBV27
abundance: -
j_gene: TRBJ2-1

CDR3nt: TGTGCCAGCTCGAACGACAGACTCACTAATGAAAAACTGTTTTTT
CDR3aa: CASSNDRLTNEKLFF
d_gene: -
v_gene: TRBV18
abundance: -
j_gene: TRBJ1-4

CDR3nt: TGCGCCAGCAGCCTAGGGACTGACCAGCCCCAGCATTTT
CDR3aa: CASSLGTDQPQHF
d_gene: -
v_gene: TRBV4-1
abundance: -
j_gene: TRBJ1-5

CDR3nt: TGTGCCAGCTCACCCACAGCAAATTCACCCCTCCACTTT
CDR3aa: CASSPTANSPLHF
d_gene: -
v_gene: TRBV18
abundance: once
j_gene: TRBJ1-6

CDR3nt: TGTGCCAGTAGTATGATACAGACAAACTATGGCTACACCTTC
CDR3aa: CASSMIQTNYGYTF
d_gene: -
v_gene: TRBV19
abundance: -
j_gene: TRBJ1-2

CDR3nt: TGTGCCAGCAGCTTGCTCGGGGGTCCAGATACGCAGTATTTT
CDR3aa: CASSLLGGPDTQYF
d_gene: -
v_gene: TRBV5-4
abundance: -
j_gene: TRBJ2-3

CDR3nt: TGCGCCAGCAGCTTGGCCGGGGATACGCAGTATTTT
CDR3aa: CASSLAGDTQYF
d_gene: -
v_gene: TRBV5-1
abundance: -
j_gene: TRBJ2-3

CDR3nt: TGTGCCAGTAGTACGGGACCAGGGGGCGGTGCAGATACGCAGTATTTT
CDR3aa: CASSTGPGGGADTQYF
d_gene: TRBD1
v_gene: TRBV19
abundance: -
j_gene: TRBJ2-3

CDR3nt: TGCAGCTCCATGACAGGGCCAGAGACCCAGTACTTC
CDR3aa: CSSMTGPETQYF
d_gene: TRBD1
v_gene: TRBV29-1
abundance: -
j_gene: TRBJ2-5

CDR3nt: TGTGCCAGCAGTTCCCCGGGCTATGGCTACACCTTC
CDR3aa: CASSSPGYGYTF
d_gene: -
v_gene: TRBV25-1
abundance: -
j_gene: TRBJ1-2

CDR3nt: TGCAGCGTTGGCCTACTAGCGGGGGGGAACAATGAGCAGTTCTTC
CDR3aa: CSVGLLAGGNNEQFF
d_gene: TRBD2
v_gene: TRBV29-1
abundance: -
j_gene: TRBJ2-1